This entry concerns a single T cell receptor beta chain. The assay was immunoSEQ multiplex PCR, and TCRdb's table has in-frame clones only and misses some. The sample has 30,000 to 40,000 clones; roughly 92% are singletons. The data stem from a study of control samples from healthy donors and cancer patients. V was pared by 5 bases and J by 2 bases, with 8 bases of the junction left unmatched. The germline V gene encodes CDR1 MNHEY and CDR2 SMNVEV (reference sequence). This CDR3 region has 15 residues. This chain joins TRBV27 and TRBJ1-1, with 7 positions matching TRBD1. Input material: PBMCs. This sequence was found in a man aged 40-50 years with colorectal cancer. The CDR3 coding sequence is TGTGCCAGCAGTCCCCGAGGGGGCACCAACACTGAAGCTTTCTTT. Protein sequence: CASSPRGGTNTEAFF.